Listed below are T cell receptor beta chains from one sample, sequenced in a study of metastatic and nonmetastatic thyroid tumors. With MiXCR, TCRdb called clones anew from the PCR reads. The repertoire holds 20,000 or so clones, with roughly 11% as singletons. The specimen sequenced was blood. Receptors originate from a female donor with papillary thyroid cancer or a benign thyroid nodule (not recorded which). Some clones in this sample may be carry-over from other donors' samples. CDR3s include the opening cysteine and the closing phenylalanine or tryptophan. D genes are given only for firm matches. Only some rows state a clone size, as once, few, many or a class for expanded clones.

>TRBJ1-1|NA|TRBV18|NA
CASSPGGRVAEAFF
TGTGCCAGCTCACCAGGGGGGCGCGTGGCTGAAGCTTTCTTT
>TRBJ1-1|NA|TRBV9|NA
CASSAGRDTEAFF
TGTGCCAGCAGCGCGGGCAGGGACACTGAAGCTTTCTTT
>TRBJ2-2|many|TRBV10-2|NA
CAIFRDGQDTGELFF
TGCGCCATCTTCCGGGACGGCCAGGACACCGGGGAGCTGTTTTTT
>TRBJ2-2|medium-sized|TRBV5-1|NA
CASSLVVNTGELFF
TGCGCCAGCAGCTTGGTTGTTAACACCGGGGAGCTGTTTTTT
>TRBJ2-7|many|TRBV7-2|NA
CASTRVGPAEQYF
TGTGCCAGCACCCGGGTTGGACCCGCCGAGCAGTACTTC
>TRBJ2-7|many|TRBV7-3|TRBD1
CASSFGDSSYEQYF
TGTGCCAGCAGCTTCGGGGACAGCTCCTACGAGCAGTACTTC
>TRBJ2-5|many|TRBV12-3/TRBV12-4|TRBD2
CASTGTTQETQYF
TGTGCCAGCACCGGGACTACCCAAGAGACCCAGTACTTC
>TRBJ1-1|many|TRBV2|NA
CARRGRLGTEAFF
TGTGCCAGAAGGGGACGGTTAGGGACTGAAGCTTTCTTT
>TRBJ1-1|many|TRBV5-6|NA
CATQRRYTEAFF
TGTGCCACCCAACGGAGGTACACTGAAGCTTTCTTT
>TRBJ2-7|many|TRBV12-3/TRBV12-4|NA
CASSLIQGPPYEQYF
TGTGCCAGCAGTTTAATCCAGGGGCCACCCTACGAGCAGTACTTC
>TRBJ2-7|many|TRBV10-3|TRBD1
CAISESGGKQYF
TGTGCCATCAGTGAGTCAGGGGGCAAGCAGTACTTC
>TRBJ1-1|many|TRBV6-1|NA
CASGMTENTEAFF
TGTGCCAGCGGTATGACCGAGAACACTGAAGCTTTCTTT
>TRBJ2-7|medium-sized|TRBV6-1|NA
CASSEGAGGTYEQYF
TGTGCCAGCAGTGAAGGGGCAGGCGGAACCTACGAGCAGTACTTC
>TRBJ2-3|many|TRBV19|TRBD2
CASRRTSGSTDTQYF
TGTGCCAGTAGACGGACTAGCGGGAGCACAGATACGCAGTATTTT
>TRBJ2-3|many|TRBV4-2|TRBD2
CASSQRLRELDTQYF
TGTGCCAGCAGCCAGCGATTGCGGGAGTTAGATACGCAGTATTTT
>TRBJ1-1|many|TRBV19|NA
CASSIPPWEGSGTEAFF
TGTGCCAGTAGTATACCCCCATGGGAGGGCTCAGGCACTGAAGCTTTCTTT
>TRBJ1-1|many|TRBV7-9|NA
CASSSQGPNTEAFF
TGTGCCAGCAGCTCACAGGGACCGAACACTGAAGCTTTCTTT
>TRBJ2-7|NA|TRBV7-3|NA
CASSEYPGPYEQYF
TGTGCCAGCAGCGAATATCCAGGGCCCTACGAGCAGTACTTC
>TRBJ2-3|many|TRBV27|NA
CASSYRVRRDYTDTQYF
TGTGCCAGCAGTTACCGGGTCAGGAGGGATTACACAGATACGCAGTATTTT
>TRBJ2-2|many|TRBV6-1|NA
CASSSRGTVNTGELFF
TGTGCCAGCAGTTCCCGGGGCACGGTGAACACCGGGGAGCTGTTTTTT
>TRBJ1-3|many|TRBV9|NA
CASSVDGSGNTIYF
TGTGCCAGCAGCGTAGACGGCTCTGGAAACACCATATATTTT
>TRBJ1-3|few|TRBV5-1|NA
CASSSPWGGGGNTIYF
TGCGCCAGCAGCTCCCCTTGGGGGGGAGGTGGAAACACCATATATTTT
>TRBJ1-1|many|TRBV5-4|NA
CASSTQGSTEAFF
TGTGCCAGCAGTACCCAGGGGAGTACTGAAGCTTTCTTT
>TRBJ1-5|many|TRBV20-1|TRBD1
CSAGTGEVEPQHF
TGCAGCGCCGGGACAGGGGAGGTAGAGCCCCAGCATTTT
>TRBJ1-2|many|TRBV20-1|TRBD1
CSAPGQGNYGYTF
TGCAGTGCACCGGGACAGGGAAACTATGGCTACACCTTC
>TRBJ2-1|many|TRBV15|NA
CATSRETGWSGDEQFF
TGTGCCACCAGCAGAGAGACTGGGTGGTCGGGTGATGAGCAGTTCTTC
>TRBJ2-3|NA|TRBV28|NA
CASSPHGGRTHTPYF
TGTGCCAGCAGTCCACATGGGGGACGAACACATACGCCGTATTTT
>TRBJ2-1|many|TRBV19|TRBD2
CASRKTSGSIYNEQFF
TGTGCCAGTAGGAAGACTAGCGGGAGCATCTACAATGAGCAGTTCTTC
>TRBJ2-3|NA|TRBV18|TRBD2
CASSLTSGSTDTQYF
TGTGCCAGCTCGTTGACTAGCGGGAGCACAGATACGCAGTATTTT
>TRBJ2-3|few|TRBV11-1|TRBD1
CASSSVPGQKVFTDTRYF
TGTGCCAGCAGCTCCGTACCGGGACAGAAGGTATTCACAGATACGCGGTATTTT
>TRBJ2-7|many|TRBV7-2|NA
CASSSKPIQYEQYF
TGTGCCAGCAGCTCAAAACCAATCCAATACGAGCAGTACTTC
>TRBJ1-3|many|TRBV7-8|NA
CASSLVAGGNTIYF
TGTGCCAGCAGCTTAGTGGCGGGGGGAAACACCATATATTTT
>TRBJ2-1|many|TRBV24-1|TRBD2
CATSEKLAGGLNNEQFF
TGTGCCACCAGTGAGAAACTAGCGGGAGGACTAAACAATGAGCAGTTCTTC
>TRBJ2-1|many|TRBV12-3/TRBV12-4|NA
CASSAFNNEQFF
TGTGCCAGCAGCGCCTTTAACAATGAGCAGTTCTTC
>TRBJ1-1|many|TRBV10-3|TRBD1
CAISGTGGAFF
TGTGCCATCAGTGGCACAGGGGGCGCTTTCTTT
>TRBJ2-7|few|TRBV12-3/TRBV12-4|TRBD2
CASRRTSDSYEHYF
TGTGCCAGCAGGCGGACTAGTGATTCCTACGAGCATTACTTC
>TRBJ2-1|few|TRBV13|NA
CASSLKGSSYNEQFF
TGTGCCAGCAGCTTAAAGGGGAGCTCCTATAATGAGCAGTTCTTC
>TRBJ2-7|many|TRBV19|NA
CASSIGPGRVYEQYF
TGTGCCAGTAGTATTGGGCCCGGGCGGGTTTACGAGCAGTACTTC
>TRBJ2-7|many|TRBV7-8|NA
CASSSSIEGAYEQYF
TGTGCCAGCAGCTCTAGTATAGAGGGAGCCTACGAGCAGTACTTC
>TRBJ2-7|NA|TRBV12-3/TRBV12-4|NA
CASRTDIYEQYF
TGTGCCAGCAGAACGGACATCTACGAGCAGTACTTC
>TRBJ2-5|many|TRBV7-6|TRBD1
CASSLADRGFLRETQYF
TGTGCCAGCAGCTTAGCGGACAGGGGGTTTTTGCGAGAGACCCAGTACTTC
>TRBJ2-4|many|TRBV6-1|TRBD1
CASSEMGQIVAKNIQYF
TGTGCCAGCAGTGAAATGGGACAGATAGTAGCCAAAAACATTCAGTACTTC
>TRBJ2-2|few|TRBV6-1|NA
CASSYITVIAGELFF
TGTGCCAGCAGCTATATAACGGTGATTGCCGGGGAGCTGTTTTTT
>TRBJ2-1|many|TRBV11-2|TRBD2
CASSFLAGEGEQFF
TGTGCCAGCAGCTTCCTAGCGGGAGAGGGTGAGCAGTTCTTC
>TRBJ1-4|many|TRBV7-9|TRBD1
CASSLSLGQGGNEKLFF
TGTGCCAGCAGCTTATCTCTCGGACAGGGCGGTAATGAAAAACTGTTTTTT
>TRBJ2-3|many|TRBV7-6|NA
CASSPLREWGTDTQYF
TGTGCCAGCAGCCCATTAAGGGAGTGGGGCACAGATACGCAGTATTTT
>TRBJ1-6|NA|TRBV7-9|NA
CASSYDRWSSPLHF
TGTGCCAGCAGCTATGACAGGTGGAGCTCACCCCTCCACTTT
>TRBJ1-2|NA|TRBV27|NA
CARRTDRDNWDGYTF
TGTGCCAGGAGGACCGACCGGGACAACTGGGATGGCTACACCTTC
>TRBJ1-2|few|TRBV27|NA
CASSLKGRGGYNF
TGTGCCAGCAGTTTAAAGGGCCGGGGGGGCTACAACTTC
>TRBJ2-2|many|TRBV5-1|TRBD1
CASSLGTGAYTGELFF
TGCGCCAGCAGCCTAGGGACAGGGGCATACACCGGGGAGCTGTTTTTT
>TRBJ1-4|many|TRBV20-1|NA
CSASLRRAGNEKLFF
TGCAGTGCTAGCCTCCGCCGGGCAGGGAATGAAAAACTGTTTTTT
>TRBJ2-7|medium-sized|TRBV6-1|NA
CASAWGSYEQYF
TGTGCCAGCGCCTGGGGGTCCTACGAGCAGTACTTC
>TRBJ2-3|many|TRBV6-4|NA
CASSDSGGSGTDTQYF
TGTGCCAGCAGTGACTCAGGAGGGTCCGGCACAGATACGCAGTATTTT
>TRBJ2-3|many|TRBV27|NA
CASATWEVPALNTDTQYF
TGTGCCAGCGCAACGTGGGAGGTACCAGCCCTTAACACAGATACGCAGTATTTT
>TRBJ1-1|NA|TRBV20-1|NA
CSARETSLNTEAFF
TGCAGTGCTAGAGAGACGAGTTTGAACACTGAAGCTTTCTTT
>TRBJ2-1|few|TRBV4-3|NA
CASSQDPLASSYNEQFF
TGCGCCAGCAGCCAAGACCCATTGGCCTCCTCCTACAATGAGCAGTTCTTC